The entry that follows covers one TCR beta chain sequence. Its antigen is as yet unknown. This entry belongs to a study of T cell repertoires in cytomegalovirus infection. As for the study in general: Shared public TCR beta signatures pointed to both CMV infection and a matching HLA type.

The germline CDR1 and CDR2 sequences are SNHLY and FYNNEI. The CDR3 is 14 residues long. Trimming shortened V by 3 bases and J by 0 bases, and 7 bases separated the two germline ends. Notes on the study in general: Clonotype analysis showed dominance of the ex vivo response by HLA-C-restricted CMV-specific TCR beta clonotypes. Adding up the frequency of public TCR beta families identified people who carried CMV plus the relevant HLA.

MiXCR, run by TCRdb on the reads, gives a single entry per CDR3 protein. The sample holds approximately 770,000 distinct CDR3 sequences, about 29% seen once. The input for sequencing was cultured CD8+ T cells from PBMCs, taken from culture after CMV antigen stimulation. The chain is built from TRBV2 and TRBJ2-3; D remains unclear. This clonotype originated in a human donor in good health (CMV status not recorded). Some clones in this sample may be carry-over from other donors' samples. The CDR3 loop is CASSDPASTDTQYF. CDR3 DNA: TGTGCCAGCAGTGACCCCGCGAGCACAGATACGCAGTATTTT. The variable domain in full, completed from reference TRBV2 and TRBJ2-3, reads EPEVTQTPSHQVTQMGQEVILRCVPISNHLYFYWYRQILGQKVEFLVSFYNNEISEKSEIFDDQFSVERPDGSNFTLKIRSTKLEDSAMYFCASSDPASTDTQYFGPGTRLTVL.